One sample yielded the 25 T cell receptor beta chains listed below, sequenced in a study of shared clonotypes between healthy human individuals (TCRdb year 2020). Library generation was performed with the immunoSEQ multiplex PCR assay. Drawn from immuneACCESS, this table holds only the in-frame rearrangements with V and J called that TCRdb kept. Clones are partly lost; checked studies trace under half to an unresolved V gene and leave the rest unexplained. In all, the sample holds a few million clones, and more than 90% of those were seen once. The ten top clones hold roughly 0.13% of the sample. The sequenced material came from naive CD4+ T cells sorted from blood. The intended sense of this specimen's cell subset or site label: CD45RA+ positively selected. The receptors originated from a man aged 18 to 29 in good health.

The chain combines TRBV7-2 with TRBJ2-7; D remains ambiguous. The CDR3 is 16 amino acids. Germline assignment: CDR1 SGHTA and CDR2 FQGNSA. V lost 1 base, J lost 2 bases, and 15 bases lay in between. CDR3 sequence: CASSLGSLAVAYEQYF. DNA of the CDR3: TGTGCCAGCAGCTTAGGGTCTCTGGCGGTGGCCTACGAGCAGTACTTC.

This rearrangement joins TRBV10-2 to TRBJ2-7; 10 positions match TRBD2. Looked up from germline, CDR1 is WSHSY and CDR2 is SAAADI. This CDR3 is built from 15 residues. V gave up 5 bases and J gave up 4 bases; unmatched junction bases: 8. The CDR3 DNA follows: TGCGCCAGCAGTTCCATTAGCGGGGGGATATACGAGCAGTACTTC. It specifies CASSSISGGIYEQYF.

The rearrangement uses TRBV5-6 and TRBJ2-3; D is unclear. Trimming shortened V by 0 bases and J by 7 bases, and 12 bases separated the two germline ends. This CDR3 comprises 14 residues. The V gene's germline CDR1 is SGHDT and CDR2 YYEEEE. CDR3 region: CASSLEGPQNTQYF. CDR3 DNA: TGTGCCAGCAGCTTGGAAGGACCACAGAATACGCAGTATTTT.

The chain recombines TRBV28 with TRBJ2-7, with D hard to call. The V end lost 7 bases, the J end lost 1 base, and 14 bases lay between the germline ends. The germline CDR1 and CDR2 sequences are MDHEN and SYDVKM. The CDR3 length is 14 residues. The CDR3 DNA is TGTGCCAGCAACCACCTTGGGGATTCCTACGAGCAGTACTTC. Residues: CASNHLGDSYEQYF.

This chain connects TRBV21-1 to TRBJ1-6; the D call TRBD1 from the table was never checked on the DNA. TRBV21-1 is a listed pseudogene. The CDR3 is 17 amino acids. CDR3 amino acids: CASSSTLAGYGNSPLHF. DNA of the CDR3: TGTGCCAGCAGCTCAACCTTGGCAGGGTACGGGAATTCACCCCTCCACTTT.

The V and J genes are TRBV5-5 and TRBJ2-7, with 9 bases aligning to TRBD1. This CDR3 is built from 15 residues. After removal of 3 bases from V and 7 bases from J, the junction contained 11 bases not matched to a gene. Germline CDR1 and CDR2: SGHKS and YYEKEE (reference sequence). In DNA, the CDR3 is TGTGCCAGCAGCTCCCTCTTGACAGGGGGTGGGGAGCAGTACTTC. It translates to CASSSLLTGGGEQYF.

This rearrangement joins TRBV7-9 to TRBJ2-5, with unresolved D. Germline values: CDR1 SEHNR, CDR2 FQNEAQ (reference sequence). V was pared by 2 bases and J by 4 bases, with 20 bases between. The CDR3 has 17 amino acids. CDR3 bases: TGTGCCAGCAGCTTACAGTTTCGGAGAAGGGTCCCAGAGACCCAGTACTTC. Translated: CASSLQFRRRVPETQYF. Full variable domain (rest looked up from reference TRBV7-9 and TRBJ2-5): DTGVSQNPRHKITKRGQNVTFRCDPISEHNRLYWYRQTLGQGPEFLTYFQNEAQLEKSRLLSDRFSAERPKGSFSTLEIQRTEQGDSAMYLCASSLQFRRRVPETQYFGPGTRLLVL.

This chain joins TRBV9 and TRBJ2-2; D remains unclear. Trimming removed 3 bases from V and 8 bases from J, with 8 bases in between. CDR3 size: 12 residues. Looked up from germline, CDR1 is SGDLS and CDR2 is YYNGEE. The CDR3 loop reads CASSASFGELFF. As DNA, the CDR3 is TGTGCCAGCAGCGCCTCCTTTGGGGAGCTGTTTTTT.

V and J are TRBV30 and TRBJ1-2; no reliable D call. Between the trimmed V and J ends, which lost 1 base and 5 bases, there was a span of 17 bases. Germline V gene data show CDR1 as GTSNPN and CDR2 as SVGIG (reference sequence). The CDR3 consists of 15 residues. The CDR3 protein is CAWSAYDGSQYGYTF. The CDR3 DNA sequence: TGTGCCTGGAGTGCCTATGACGGGTCGCAGTATGGCTACACCTTC.

V is TRBV19 and J is TRBJ2-5, with 9 bases fitting TRBD1. Germline CDR1 reads LNHDA; CDR2 reads SQIVND (reference sequence). The CDR3 spans 16 residues. Trimming at V came to 6 bases and at J to 3 bases, leaving 11 bases not matched to a gene. The DNA of the CDR3 is TGTGCCAGTAGAAAACAGGGGGCCTTCAGTGAAGAGACCCAGTACTTC. Its protein product is CASRKQGAFSEETQYF.

The chain employs TRBV6-5 and TRBJ2-2; D could derive from TRBD1 or TRBD2 (5 bases each). The CDR3 length is 15 residues. The V and J ends lost 2 bases and 6 bases respectively, with 13 bases between them. CDR1 is MNHEY and CDR2 is SVGAGI in the germline V gene. The CDR3 nucleotides are TGTGCCAGCAGTTACGGGGACGCCCCGGCCGGGGAGCTGTTTTTT. This translates into CASSYGDAPAGELFF.

CDR3 sequence (DNA): TGTGCCAGCAGCTATACGGAGACCCTTTACTACACCTTC. It translates to CASSYTETLYYTF. The chain recombines TRBV7-9 with TRBJ1-2; D is uncertain. In germline, CDR1 is SEHNR, CDR2 FQNEAQ (reference sequence). This CDR3 contains 13 residues. The V end was cut by 4 bases, the J end by 10 bases, with 16 bases between.

The chain combines TRBV19 with TRBJ2-1; 9 bases are shared with TRBD2. The CDR3 contains 18 residues. From germline, CDR1 is LNHDA and CDR2 SQIVND (reference sequence). The V gene end was trimmed by 7 bases and the J gene end by 0 bases; junction bases not matched to a gene: 13. The CDR3 region is CASTPSGTSYASYNEQFF. For the CDR3, the DNA is TGTGCCAGTACTCCCTCAGGGACTAGCTATGCCTCCTACAATGAGCAGTTCTTC.

V gene TRBV10-3 combines with J gene TRBJ1-4; D is unresolved. CDR3 length equals 12 residues. Deletions cut 1 base from V and 11 bases from J, with 8 bases between. Germline V gives CDR1 ENHRY, CDR2 SYGVKD. This CDR3 reads CAISEYDQKLFF. The CDR3 region has the DNA TGTGCCATCAGTGAGTACGACCAGAAACTGTTTTTT.

In the case of this clone: Other DNA sequences in the sample encode the same CDR3. This chain links TRBV2 with TRBJ2-1; TRBD2 matches at 8 bases. Per the germline V gene, CDR1 is SNHLY and CDR2 is FYNNEI. The ends lost 5 bases at V and 1 base at J; junction bases unmatched: 4. CDR3 length: 15 amino acids. CDR3 DNA sequence: TGTGCCAGCAGTCCTACTAGCGGATCCTACAATGAGCAGTTCTTC. Protein product: CASSPTSGSYNEQFF.

Worth noting for this clone: This CDR3 is also generated by other DNA sequences in the sample. The rearrangement joins TRBV19 to TRBJ1-5; possibly TRBD1 for D (6 bases). This CDR3 contains 15 residues. Trimming took 1 base from V and 7 from J, leaving 14 bases between them. Germline CDR1 LNHDA, CDR2 SQIVND (reference sequence). CDR3 loop: CASSIGGQGGQPQHF. DNA for the CDR3: TGTGCCAGTAGTATAGGGGGGCAGGGAGGACAGCCCCAGCATTTT.

The V and J genes are TRBV5-1 and TRBJ1-1; D remains unclear. CDR3 length: 15 amino acids. The germline V and J ends were trimmed by 0 bases and 0 bases, with 9 bases remaining between them. Germline V gives CDR1 SGHRS, CDR2 YFSETQ. CDR3 sequence: CASSLAGMVNTEAFF. In DNA form, the CDR3 reads TGCGCCAGCAGCTTGGCCGGGATGGTGAACACTGAAGCTTTCTTT.

As concerns this clone: Distinct nucleotide sequences in the sample also encode this CDR3. This chain links TRBV30 with TRBJ1-6, with TRBD1 matching 7 bases. Germline CDR1 is GTSNPN and CDR2 is SVGIG (reference sequence). The CDR3 totals 13 residues. With 5 bases clipped from V and 8 bases from J, the junction kept 6 bases outside the gene matches. The CDR3 bases are TGTGCCTGGTCCCGGGACAGAGATTCACCCCTCCACTTT. This sequence encodes CAWSRDRDSPLHF.

The V call is TRBV28, the J call TRBJ1-1, with no clear D. The V gene lost 1 base and the J gene lost 0 bases, with 12 bases spanning the gap. Germline V gene lookup returns CDR1 MDHEN and CDR2 SYDVKM. The CDR3 loop spans 16 amino acids. The CDR3 DNA reads TGTGCCAGCAGTTTATTTGGTAAAGGAATGAACACTGAAGCTTTCTTT. It encodes CASSLFGKGMNTEAFF.

V is TRBV16 and J is TRBJ2-1, with 8 nucleotides matching TRBD2. V lost 0 bases, J lost 16 bases, and 5 bases stayed unmatched. CDR3 length: 12 residues. Germline V gives CDR1 KGHSY, CDR2 FQNENV. In nucleotides, the CDR3 is TGTGCCAGCAGCCAATCCAGGACTAGCATCTTCTTC. Its protein is CASSQSRTSIFF.

This clone was recorded once. CDR3 in amino acids: CASSTQGPSNQPQHF. CDR3 nucleotide sequence: TGTGCCAGCAGTACACAGGGCCCTAGCAATCAGCCCCAGCATTTT. The chain links TRBV6-1 to TRBJ1-5; a weak D match, TRBD1 (6 bases). The CDR3 covers 15 residues. The germline gives CDR1 MNHNS, CDR2 SASEGT. V shed 5 bases and J shed 0 bases, with 11 bases lying between them.

On this clone itself: The identical CDR3 is also encoded by other nucleotide sequences in the sample. The chain carries TRBV28 and TRBJ1-5; D is ambiguous. CDR1 and CDR2 from the germline V gene are MDHEN and SYDVKM. The CDR3 runs to 12 residues. V lost 2 bases and J 4 bases, leaving 3 bases between the germline ends. The CDR3 here is CASSLPNQPQHF. For the CDR3, the DNA is TGTGCCAGCAGTTTACCTAATCAGCCCCAGCATTTT.

The CDR3 sequence: CASSATTGGFEQFF. In nucleotides, the CDR3 is TGCGCCAGCAGTGCTACGACAGGTGGGTTCGAGCAGTTCTTC. The rearrangement uses TRBV10-1 and TRBJ2-1, with D perhaps matching TRBD1 (6 bases). Looked up from germline, CDR1 is WNHNN and CDR2 is SYGVQD (reference sequence). Between the trimmed V and J ends, which lost 4 bases and 10 bases, there was a span of 17 bases. There are 14 residues in the CDR3.

The chain couples TRBV6-6 to TRBJ2-7; tentatively, D is TRBD2 (6 bases). V shed 6 bases and J shed 0 bases, with 12 bases lying between them. This CDR3 region has 14 residues. Germline V gene lookup returns CDR1 MNHNY and CDR2 SVGAGI (reference sequence). For the CDR3, the DNA is TGTGCCAGCAGGCCCCTAGCGAACTCCTACGAGCAGTACTTC. This translates into CASRPLANSYEQYF.

The chain joins TRBV5-4 to TRBJ2-2, with 9 nucleotides matching TRBD1. Per the germline V gene, CDR1 is SGHNT and CDR2 is YYREEE (reference sequence). CDR3 length: 18 residues. Trimming cost V 5 bases and J 7 bases; bases outside gene matches: 18. The CDR3 DNA reads TGTGCCAGCAGTCAAATTACAGGGGGCTGGGGTCCTTTCGGGGAGCTGTTTTTT. Amino acids: CASSQITGGWGPFGELFF.